Following are 16 T cell receptor beta chains from one sample sequenced in a study of blood T cell repertoires in COVID-19. The protocol was immunoSEQ multiplex PCR, while the TCRdb copy is restricted to in-frame clones and leaves out a portion. The sample holds roughly 380,000 clones, more than 75% seen once. Source material: PBMCs or T cells enriched from blood (not recorded which). The receptor set was obtained from a woman aged 30 to 39 who had recovered from COVID-19.

The chain uses TRBV28 and TRBJ2-7; 10 nucleotides agree with TRBD2. The germline V gene has CDR1 MDHEN and CDR2 SYDVKM. The CDR3 loop spans 17 amino acids. V shed 3 bases, J shed 4 bases, and the junction held 12 bases outside the gene matches. The CDR3 DNA reads TGTGCCAGCAGTTTCAGACTAGCGGGCCCGACGGGATACGAGCAGTACTTC. Amino acids: CASSFRLAGPTGYEQYF.

This sequence joins TRBV5-4 and TRBJ1-6; TRBD1 matches 11 bases. This CDR3 contains 14 residues. The trim removed 4 bases at V and 10 bases at J, leaving 4 bases unmatched. Germline CDR1 is SGHNT and CDR2 is YYREEE (reference sequence). CDR3 protein: CASSPGQGDSPLHF. CDR3 sequence (DNA): TGTGCCAGCAGCCCGGGACAGGGGGACTCACCCCTCCACTTT.

This sequence joins TRBV23-1 and TRBJ1-5; a weak D match, TRBD1 (6 bases). TRBV23-1 has ORF status, its function being uncertain. The CDR3 totals 19 residues. Trimming shortened V by 0 bases and J by 3 bases, and 21 bases separated the two germline ends. CDR3 sequence reads: CASSQSRGGRVVANQPQHF. CDR3 DNA: TGCGCCAGCAGTCAATCTCGGGGGGGCAGGGTTGTAGCCAATCAGCCCCAGCATTTT.

This clone was seen only once. The same CDR3 can be traced to other DNA sequences in this sample. The rearrangement joins TRBV6-4 to TRBJ1-5; no firm D call. The CDR3 length is 13 residues. Deletions cut 4 bases from V and 0 bases from J, with 4 bases between. Germline assignment: CDR1 MRHNA and CDR2 SNTAGT. For the CDR3, the DNA is TGTGCCAGCAGTGCTTCTAGCAATCAGCCCCAGCATTTT. It translates to CASSASSNQPQHF.

The gene calls are TRBV5-1 and TRBJ1-6, with D uncertain. The CDR3 is 15 amino acids. The germline V gene has CDR1 SGHRS and CDR2 YFSETQ. Trimming took 1 base from V and 10 from J, leaving 15 bases between them. The CDR3 region has the DNA TGCGCCAGCAGCTTGACCGGAGAGAAGAGCTCACCCCTCCACTTT. Translated: CASSLTGEKSSPLHF.

The gene calls are TRBV29-1 and TRBJ2-3, with 9 bases lining up with TRBD2. CDR1 and CDR2 from the germline V gene are SQVTM and ANQGSEA. The length of the CDR3 is 14 residues. The V and J ends lost 5 bases and 5 bases, in that order; junction bases with no gene match: 8. CDR3 DNA sequence: TGCAGCGTTTTTCTGGAGCGGGAGGAAGATACGCAGTATTTT. This translates into CSVFLEREEDTQYF.

This chain joins TRBV5-1 and TRBJ1-4; a weak D match, TRBD1 (5 bases). The germline V and J ends were trimmed by 5 bases and 4 bases, with 12 bases remaining between them. The CDR3 runs 14 residues. CDR1 and CDR2 from the germline V gene are SGHRS and YFSETQ. CDR3 amino acids: CASRAGTDNEKLFF. The CDR3 nucleotides read TGCGCCAGCAGAGCCGGGACTGATAATGAAAAACTGTTTTTT.

This chain links TRBV27 with TRBJ1-1; D perhaps matches TRBD1 (6 bases). This CDR3 is built from 11 residues. The V gene's germline CDR1 is MNHEY and CDR2 SMNVEV (reference sequence). V lost 7 bases, J lost 3 bases, and 6 bases lay in between. The CDR3 DNA sequence: TGTGCCAGCAAGGGGGACACTGAAGCTTTCTTT. This codes for CASKGDTEAFF.

The V gene is TRBV28, the J gene TRBJ2-3, with TRBD2 identical over 7 bases. The germline CDR1 and CDR2 sequences are MDHEN and SYDVKM. J lost 8 bases, V lost 6 bases, and 5 bases had no gene match. This CDR3 has 12 residues. This chain's CDR3 is CASSLTSATQYF. CDR3 DNA: TGTGCCAGCAGCCTCACTAGCGCTACGCAGTATTTT.

This chain uses TRBV10-3 with TRBJ1-5, with 7 bases fitting TRBD1. Per the germline V gene, CDR1 is ENHRY and CDR2 is SYGVKD. The CDR3 is 12 amino acids. V shed 10 bases, J shed 5 bases, and the junction held 5 bases outside the gene matches. CDR3 protein: CASGTEDQPQHF. As DNA, the CDR3 is TGTGCCAGTGGGACAGAAGATCAGCCCCAGCATTTT.

V gene TRBV4-1 combines with J gene TRBJ1-1; D not certain. Trimming cost V 4 bases and J 1 base, with 10 bases left between them. CDR1 is MGHRA and CDR2 is YSYEKL in the germline V gene. This CDR3 region has 14 residues. CDR3 coding DNA: TGCGCCAGCAGCCCGATGCGACAGAACACTGAAGCTTTCTTT. It is translated as CASSPMRQNTEAFF.

The chain joins TRBV27 to TRBJ2-1; D is perhaps TRBD1 (6 bases). Germline CDR1 MNHEY, CDR2 SMNVEV (reference sequence). The CDR3 covers 16 residues. V lost 2 bases to trimming and J lost 6 bases, with 17 bases between them. The CDR3: CASSLGDMIWSNEQFF. The CDR3 nucleotides are TGTGCCAGCAGTTTAGGGGACATGATTTGGTCCAATGAGCAGTTCTTC.

V usage is TRBV5-1 and J usage is TRBJ2-3; 8 bases are a match to TRBD2. The germline CDR1 and CDR2 sequences are SGHRS and YFSETQ. This CDR3 is built from 14 residues. J was trimmed by 4 bases and V by 1 base; bases with no gene match: 2. The CDR3 bases are TGCGCCAGCAGCTTGACAGCGGGAGCAGATACGCAGTATTTT. This codes for CASSLTAGADTQYF.

This chain uses TRBV12-5 with TRBJ1-6, with TRBD1 matching 9 bases. The CDR3 consists of 14 residues. Germline V gene lookup returns CDR1 LGHNT and CDR2 FRNRAP. The junction had 3 bases not matched to a gene; V was cut back by 6 bases and J by 6 bases. The CDR3 DNA reads TGTGCTAGTGGCCCGACAGGGGGTAATTCACCCCTCCACTTT. Its protein is CASGPTGGNSPLHF.

This chain joins TRBV5-1 and TRBJ2-7; tentatively, D is TRBD2 (5 bases). Trimming took 3 bases from V and 6 from J, leaving 22 bases between them. CDR3 length: 16 residues. From germline, CDR1 is SGHRS and CDR2 YFSETQ. CDR3 amino acids: CASSWETLGVPSEQYF. The CDR3 DNA follows: TGCGCCAGCAGCTGGGAGACACTTGGGGTACCTTCCGAGCAGTACTTC.

This chain joins TRBV6-2 or TRBV6-3 and TRBJ1-5; 11 bases agree with TRBD1. CDR1 is MNHEY, CDR2 SVGEGT, per germline. This CDR3 comprises 15 residues. V lost 5 bases, J lost 6 bases, and 6 bases stayed unmatched. DNA for the CDR3: TGTGCCAGCAGTACGGGACAGGGGGAGAGTCAGCCCCAGCATTTT. As protein: CASSTGQGESQPQHF.